One and the same sample provided the 24 T cell receptor beta chains below, sequenced in a study of blood T cell repertoires in COVID-19. Profiled with immunoSEQ multiplex PCR; TCRdb holds only in-frame clones, not every one. The sample yields about 430,000 clones, approximately 90% seen once. Sample: peripheral blood. These receptors came from a man aged 18 to 30 with COVID-19, enrolled during active disease.

The V and J genes are TRBV11-2 and TRBJ2-5; D may be TRBD1 (6 bases). This CDR3 has 16 residues. The V end lost 5 bases, the J end lost 1 base, and 17 bases lay between the germline ends. Germline CDR1 and CDR2: SGHAT and FQNNGV. The CDR3 spells CASSPHGTQLQETQYF. The CDR3 nucleotides read TGTGCCAGCAGCCCACACGGGACACAACTCCAAGAGACCCAGTACTTC.

The chain is built from TRBV29-1 and TRBJ1-1; 9 nucleotides match TRBD1. CDR3 size: 15 residues. V gave up 5 bases and J gave up 1 base; unmatched junction bases: 8. Germline V gene sequence: CDR1 SQVTM, CDR2 ANQGSEA. CDR3 protein: CSVTGGAVRNTEAFF. In DNA, the CDR3 is TGCAGCGTTACAGGGGGCGCGGTTAGGAACACTGAAGCTTTCTTT.

V usage is TRBV11-3 and J usage is TRBJ2-1; 7 bases are a match to TRBD1. The junction had 0 bases not matched to a gene; V was cut back by 1 base and J by 9 bases. This CDR3 has 12 residues. CDR1 is SGHNT and CDR2 is YENEEA in the germline V gene. The CDR3 region is CASSLAGGEQFF. The DNA for the CDR3 is TGTGCCAGCAGCTTAGCAGGGGGTGAGCAGTTCTTC.

In regard to this clone: Its ends do not fully match the called genes, so a read error is possible. V and J are TRBV3-1 (or the pseudogene TRBV3-2) and TRBJ2-3; no clear D gene. The CDR3 runs to 15 residues. Germline V lookup: CDR1 LGHDT, CDR2 YNNKEL (reference sequence). The CDR3 loop reads CASSKESVLTDTQYF. The CDR3 region has the DNA TGTGCCAGCAGCAAAGAATCCGTCCTCACAGATACGCAGTATTTT.

This chain links TRBV19 with TRBJ1-5; 8 bases agree with TRBD1. This CDR3 contains 15 residues. The V gene end was trimmed by 3 bases and the J gene end by 8 bases; junction bases not matched to a gene: 9. The germline CDR1 and CDR2 sequences are LNHDA and SQIVND (reference sequence). The CDR3 spells CASSIGGQGGEPQHF. The DNA for the CDR3 is TGTGCCAGTAGTATTGGTGGACAGGGAGGCGAGCCCCAGCATTTT.

The chain joins TRBV5-6 to TRBJ2-3, with TRBD1 matching 7 bases. CDR1 SGHDT and CDR2 YYEEEE come from the germline V gene. The J segment lost 5 bases and the V segment lost 3 bases, leaving 9 bases of the junction unmatched. This CDR3 has 15 residues. The CDR3 DNA sequence: TGTGCCAGCAGCTGGGACAGTCAGGCGTTAGATACGCAGTATTTT. Protein: CASSWDSQALDTQYF.

Notes on this clone: One end of the junction varies from germline; a read error may be responsible. The genes are TRBV18 and TRBJ2-1; the match to TRBD2 covers 10 bases. CDR3 length: 15 residues. In germline, CDR1 is KGHSH, CDR2 LQKENI. The CDR3 loop is CASSPLAGPYNEQFF. The CDR3 coding sequence is TGTGCCAGCTCTCCACTAGCGGGACCCTACAATGAGCAGTTCTTC.

The chain employs TRBV9 and TRBJ2-3; 9 bases are a match to TRBD2. V lost 7 bases and J lost 1; bases outside the gene matches: 16. The length of the CDR3 is 18 residues. Germline V CDR1 and CDR2: SGDLS, YYNGEE. CDR3 protein: CASPGDGSSGGGTDTQYF. CDR3 DNA sequence: TGTGCCAGCCCCGGGGACGGAAGTAGCGGGGGAGGCACAGATACGCAGTATTTT. Drawing the rest from reference TRBV9 and TRBJ2-3, the complete variable domain is DSGVTQTPKHLITATGQRVTLRCSPRSGDLSVYWYQQSLDQGLQFLIQYYNGEERAKGNILERFSAQQFPDLHSELNLSSLELGDSALYFCASPGDGSSGGGTDTQYFGPGTRLTVL.

This chain uses TRBV2 with TRBJ2-5; 7 nucleotides align to TRBD1. The V gene's germline CDR1 is SNHLY and CDR2 FYNNEI. The CDR3 extends over 14 amino acids. The V and J ends lost 2 bases and 6 bases, in that order; junction bases with no gene match: 6. The CDR3 region has the DNA TGTGCCAGCAGTGAAAACTTACAGGGGAAGACCCAGTACTTC. It encodes CASSENLQGKTQYF.

This chain uses TRBV5-1 with TRBJ2-1, with 15 positions matching TRBD2. Germline V gene sequence: CDR1 SGHRS, CDR2 YFSETQ. J lost 6 bases, V lost 3 bases, and 4 bases had no gene match. There are 16 residues in the CDR3. CDR3 nucleotide sequence: TGCGCCAGCAGCTCCTCGGGACTAGCGGGAGGCAATGAGCAGTTCTTC. Its translation: CASSSSGLAGGNEQFF.

J is TRBJ2-7 and V is TRBV6-6, with D possibly matching TRBD1 (6 bases). The V end was cut by 8 bases, the J end by 1 base, with 15 bases between. The CDR3 consists of 14 residues. Germline V lookup: CDR1 MNHNY, CDR2 SVGAGI (reference sequence). The CDR3: CASCPARGSYEQYF. DNA for the CDR3: TGTGCCAGCTGCCCCGCGAGGGGGTCCTACGAGCAGTACTTC.

The chain uses TRBV15 and TRBJ2-2; perhaps TRBD2 as D (6 bases). This CDR3 is 14 amino acids long. With 1 base removed from V and 8 bases from J, the gap between germline ends came to 11 bases. The germline V gene has CDR1 LNHNV and CDR2 YYDKDF (reference sequence). DNA of the CDR3: TGTGCCACCAGCAGAGCCCGAGGAGGGGGGGAGCTGTTTTTT. This codes for CATSRARGGGELFF.

V gene TRBV6-5 combines with J gene TRBJ2-7; D is perhaps TRBD1 (5 bases). The CDR3 runs 13 residues. V was shortened by 6 bases and J by 4 bases, with 13 bases between the two germline ends. CDR1 and CDR2 from the germline V gene are MNHEY and SVGAGI. The CDR3 protein is CASRDTFPYEQYF. CDR3 coding DNA: TGTGCCAGCAGGGACACCTTCCCTTACGAGCAGTACTTC.

The V gene is TRBV4-1, the J gene TRBJ1-3; no firm D call. This CDR3 contains 15 residues. Germline V gene data show CDR1 as MGHRA and CDR2 as YSYEKL. The V gene lost 1 base and the J gene lost 0 bases, with 7 bases spanning the gap. The CDR3 is CASSQVALSGNTIYF. The CDR3 DNA reads TGCGCCAGCAGCCAAGTCGCGCTCTCTGGAAACACCATATATTTT.

The V gene is TRBV6-5, the J gene TRBJ1-2; 7 positions agree with TRBD1. V lost 1 base to trimming and J lost 5 bases; unmatched junction nucleotides: 4. Germline V CDR1 and CDR2: MNHEY, SVGAGI. CDR3 size: 14 residues. CDR3 sequence (DNA): TGTGCCAGCAGTTACTTGGGACAGCCTTATGGCTACACCTTC. It specifies CASSYLGQPYGYTF.

The rearrangement uses TRBV27 and TRBJ2-7; 7 bases match TRBD2. This CDR3 contains 13 residues. Trimming removed 0 bases from V and 4 bases from J; junction bases left unmatched: 0. CDR1 is MNHEY and CDR2 is SMNVEV in the germline V gene (reference sequence). The CDR3 reads CASSLSGLYEQYF. The CDR3 region has the DNA TGTGCCAGCAGTTTATCGGGACTATACGAGCAGTACTTC.

The V call is TRBV7-9, the J call TRBJ1-1, with unresolved D. This CDR3 contains 14 residues. V lost 5 bases, J lost 2 bases, and 12 bases lay in between. Germline-derived CDR1 and CDR2 are SEHNR and FQNEAQ (reference sequence). This CDR3 is CASSRGNFNTEAFF. The DNA of the CDR3 is TGTGCCAGCAGCCGAGGGAATTTTAACACTGAAGCTTTCTTT. Filled out from reference TRBV7-9 and TRBJ1-1, the complete variable domain reads DTGVSQNPRHKITKRGQNVTFRCDPISEHNRLYWYRQTLGQGPEFLTYFQNEAQLEKSRLLSDRFSAERPKGSFSTLEIQRTEQGDSAMYLCASSRGNFNTEAFFGQGTRLTVV.

This chain connects TRBV27 to TRBJ2-1; tentatively, D is TRBD2 (5 bases). Trimming left V 6 bases short and J 3 bases short, with 12 bases between. Per germline, CDR1 MNHEY and CDR2 SMNVEV (reference sequence). The CDR3 has 14 amino acids. CDR3 residues: CASREAIGYNEQFF. Written as DNA, the CDR3 is TGTGCCAGCAGGGAGGCTATCGGCTACAATGAGCAGTTCTTC.

The chain has TRBV29-1 and TRBJ2-5; D gene unclear. CDR1 and CDR2 from the germline V gene are SQVTM and ANQGSEA. V lost 4 bases and J lost 2, with 8 bases in between. The CDR3 is made up of 12 amino acids. For the CDR3, the DNA is TGCAGCGTTGTGAGAGTACAAGAGACCCAGTACTTC. This translates into CSVVRVQETQYF.

This clone was detected once. The chain links TRBV19 to TRBJ2-1, with 11 bases lining up with TRBD2. The CDR3 consists of 15 residues. J was trimmed by 4 bases and V by 10 bases; bases with no gene match: 9. The germline V gene encodes CDR1 LNHDA and CDR2 SQIVND (reference sequence). The CDR3 loop reads CATTRLAGRYNEQFF. The CDR3 DNA reads as TGTGCCACCACCCGACTAGCGGGAAGGTACAATGAGCAGTTCTTC.

The chain employs TRBV4-1 and TRBJ1-1; 8 bases line up with TRBD1. CDR1 is MGHRA and CDR2 is YSYEKL in the germline V gene. J gave up 4 bases and V 0 bases, and 4 bases lay outside the gene matches. The CDR3 is made up of 15 amino acids. The CDR3 DNA follows: TGCGCCAGCAGCCAAGAAGGACAGGGACGCACTGAAGCTTTCTTT. Translated, it gives CASSQEGQGRTEAFF.

The chain employs TRBV5-6 and TRBJ2-7, with unresolved D. V was trimmed by 0 bases and J by 2 bases, leaving 12 bases between them. This CDR3 is 15 amino acids long. CDR1 is SGHDT, CDR2 YYEEEE, per germline. The CDR3 DNA reads TGTGCCAGCAGCTTGGTTGGGCAGTCAGCCTACGAGCAGTACTTC. Its protein is CASSLVGQSAYEQYF.

The chain combines TRBV12-3 or TRBV12-4 with TRBJ2-7; possible D gene TRBD2, 5 bases. V was trimmed by 4 bases and J by 3 bases, leaving 7 bases between them. This CDR3 has 12 amino acids. CDR3 coding DNA: TGTGCCAGCAGTTCCGGGATCTACGAGCAGTACTTC. This encodes CASSSGIYEQYF.

The chain carries TRBV5-8 and TRBJ2-4, with a weak D call TRBD2 (6 bases). The germline gives CDR1 SGHTS, CDR2 YDEGEE. With 3 bases removed from V and 2 bases from J, the gap between germline ends came to 18 bases. The CDR3 is 17 residues long. CDR3 sequence reads: CASSYQPSAGPKNIQYF. The CDR3 DNA sequence: TGTGCCAGCAGCTATCAACCGTCGGCGGGACCCAAAAACATTCAGTACTTC.